The entry below describes one T cell receptor (beta chain). Germline values: CDR1 SGHRS, CDR2 YFSETQ. Trimming shortened V by 4 bases and J by 5 bases, and 19 bases separated the two germline ends. The CDR3 loop spans 16 amino acids. One entry per CDR3 protein, called by TCRdb with MiXCR from the 5' RACE reads. This sample has 500,000 to 550,000 distinct CDR3 sequences; around 20% occur once, and the top ten carry 9.5% to 15%. These data come from a study of T-cell memory formation after mild COVID-19. The sequence was obtained from an adult woman who had mild COVID-19 (a few samples of this study predate the infection). Cell type and time point are not known. Sequenced material: PBMCs or a T cell subset sorted from them (not recorded which). V usage is TRBV5-1 and J usage is TRBJ2-1; no clear D. CDR3 DNA sequence: TGCGCCAGCAGCGACTTTGGAGCCTCTCCTGACAATGAGCAGTTCTTC. Its translation: CASSDFGASPDNEQFF.